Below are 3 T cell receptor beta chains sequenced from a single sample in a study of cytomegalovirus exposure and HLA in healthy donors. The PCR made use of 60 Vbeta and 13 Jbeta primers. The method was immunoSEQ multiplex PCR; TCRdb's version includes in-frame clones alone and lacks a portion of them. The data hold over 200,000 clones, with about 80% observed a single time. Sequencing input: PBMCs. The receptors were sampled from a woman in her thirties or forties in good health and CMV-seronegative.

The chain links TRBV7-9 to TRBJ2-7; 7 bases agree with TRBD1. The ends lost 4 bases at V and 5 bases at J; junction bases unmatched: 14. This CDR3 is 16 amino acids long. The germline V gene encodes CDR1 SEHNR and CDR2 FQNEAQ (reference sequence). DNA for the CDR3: TGTGCCAGCAGCTACGACAGGGCTAACACAGAGGACGAGCAGTACTTC. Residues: CASSYDRANTEDEQYF.

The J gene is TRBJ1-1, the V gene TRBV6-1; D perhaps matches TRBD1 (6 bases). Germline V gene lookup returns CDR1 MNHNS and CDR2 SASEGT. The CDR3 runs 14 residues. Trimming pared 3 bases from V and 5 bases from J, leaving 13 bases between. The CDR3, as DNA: TGTGCCAGCAGTGACGGGGTCAGGGGAACTGAAGCTTTCTTT. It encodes CASSDGVRGTEAFF.

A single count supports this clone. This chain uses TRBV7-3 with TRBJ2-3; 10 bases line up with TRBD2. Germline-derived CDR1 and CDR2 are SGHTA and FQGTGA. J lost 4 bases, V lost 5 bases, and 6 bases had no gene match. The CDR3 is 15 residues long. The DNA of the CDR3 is TGTGCCAGCAGCGACAGCGGGGGGGTATCAGATACGCAGTATTTT. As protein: CASSDSGGVSDTQYF.